Given below is one T cell receptor beta chain in context. CDR1 and CDR2 (germline): MNHEY, SMNVEV (reference sequence). V lost 2 bases and J lost 4; bases outside the gene matches: 7. The CDR3 totals 15 residues. This entry comes from a study of blood T cell repertoires in COVID-19. Overall study: Material from acute and convalescent COVID-19 was sourced from the United States, Italy and Spain. Sample material is recorded as cDNA or gDNA derived from T cells, B-cell-depleted T cells, or PBMCs.

Original handling: Nucleated cell counts were estimated from reference gene primer amplification. Profiling relied on immunoSEQ multiplex PCR, and the TCRdb table lists in-frame clones only, not all of them. From that table come the V and J calls and clone size; the DNA was used to work out D and trimming. The table lists some 120,000 clones, around 82% of them singletons, with under 15% in the top ten. The source material was peripheral blood. This chain connects TRBV27 to TRBJ2-7, with 8 bases fitting TRBD1. The sequence was collected from a woman in her twenties or thirties who had recovered from COVID-19. CDR3 residues: CASSLMTGDDYEQYF. The CDR3 DNA reads as TGTGCCAGCAGTTTAATGACAGGGGACGATTACGAGCAGTACTTC.